The 21 T cell receptor beta chains below all came from one sample that was sequenced in a study of blood T cell repertoires in COVID-19. TCRdb's table, derived via immunoSEQ multiplex PCR, lists solely in-frame clones and lacks some. The sample has more than 150,000 clones, 80% to 85% seen once; the top ten hold about an eighth. The sample was PBMCs or T cells enriched from blood (not recorded which). All receptors come from a woman aged 55 to 70 who had recovered from COVID-19.

The chain employs TRBV10-2 and TRBJ2-7, with D hard to call. Looked up from germline, CDR1 is WSHSY and CDR2 is SAAADI. CDR3 length: 15 residues. V was trimmed by 3 bases and J by 2 bases, leaving 14 bases between them. The CDR3 protein is CASSDHGSKTYEQYF. The CDR3, as DNA: TGCGCCAGCAGTGATCACGGGTCGAAAACCTACGAGCAGTACTTC.

The CDR3 spells CASSYPVSSYEQYF. The CDR3 nucleotides are TGTGCCAGCAGTTATCCAGTAAGCTCCTACGAGCAGTACTTC. This rearrangement joins TRBV6-2 or TRBV6-3 to TRBJ2-7; D gene uncertain. The germline V and J ends were trimmed by 3 bases and 0 bases, with 9 bases remaining between them. CDR1 MNHEY and CDR2 SVGEGT come from the germline V gene. This CDR3 contains 14 residues.

The chain has TRBV3-1 (or the pseudogene TRBV3-2) and TRBJ2-1, with 10 bases identical to TRBD2. The CDR3 is made up of 15 amino acids. V gave up 0 bases and J gave up 8 bases; unmatched junction bases: 4. The V gene's germline CDR1 is LGHDT and CDR2 YNNKEL (reference sequence). As DNA, the CDR3 is TGTGCCAGCAGCCAAGAACGACTAGCGGGCCATGAGCAGTTCTTC. Translating it yields CASSQERLAGHEQFF.

Concerning this clone: Distinct nucleotide sequences in the sample also encode this CDR3. J is TRBJ2-6 and V is TRBV3-1 (or the pseudogene TRBV3-2); D remains unclear. The CDR3 consists of 13 residues. Germline values: CDR1 LGHDT, CDR2 YNNKEL (reference sequence). V lost 6 bases to trimming and J lost 0 bases, with 3 bases between them. CDR3 sequence (DNA): TGTGCCAGCAGTCTCTCTGGGGCCAACGTCCTGACTTTC. This translates into CASSLSGANVLTF.

J is TRBJ2-5 and V is TRBV29-1, with 8 bases identical to TRBD2. Germline V CDR1 and CDR2: SQVTM, ANQGSEA. After removal of 1 base from V and 5 bases from J, the junction contained 0 bases not matched to a gene. The CDR3 loop spans 12 amino acids. The CDR3 DNA reads TGCAGCGTTGAAGGCGGGAGGGAGACCCAGTACTTC. Its translation: CSVEGGRETQYF.

This sequence joins TRBV18 and TRBJ1-6, with 8 bases identical to TRBD1. With 3 bases clipped from V and 9 bases from J, the junction kept 7 bases outside the gene matches. Germline CDR1 is KGHSH and CDR2 is LQKENI. The CDR3 covers 15 residues. The CDR3 here is CASSPGQGVASPLHF. CDR3 sequence (DNA): TGTGCCAGCTCACCCGGACAGGGTGTTGCTTCACCCCTCCACTTT.

CDR3 sequence reads: CASSLADRAGYGYTF. The CDR3 coding sequence is TGTGCCAGTAGTCTAGCCGACAGGGCAGGGTATGGCTACACCTTC. The chain uses TRBV19 and TRBJ1-2, with 7 bases lining up with TRBD1. Germline trimming cut 5 bases from V and 5 bases from J; bases unmatched to any gene: 11. The V gene's germline CDR1 is LNHDA and CDR2 SQIVND (reference sequence). The CDR3 length is 15 residues.

The genes are TRBV11-2 and TRBJ2-2; TRBD2 matches 7 bases. There are 14 residues in the CDR3. Trimming cost V 3 bases and J 6 bases; bases outside gene matches: 4. Germline V CDR1 and CDR2: SGHAT, FQNNGV. The CDR3 here is CASSFRGDAGELFF. The CDR3, as DNA: TGTGCCAGCAGCTTTCGGGGGGACGCCGGGGAGCTGTTTTTT.

This chain uses TRBV7-8 with TRBJ1-4, with 7 bases fitting TRBD1. J lost 0 bases, V lost 9 bases, and 13 bases had no gene match. This CDR3 region has 17 residues. Looked up from germline, CDR1 is SGHVS and CDR2 is FQNEAQ. CDR3 residues: CASTTGTAPATNEKLFF. CDR3 DNA: TGTGCCAGTACAACAGGGACAGCACCTGCAACTAATGAAAAACTGTTTTTT.

The chain uses TRBV3-1 (or the pseudogene TRBV3-2) and TRBJ2-1; D might be TRBD1 (5 bases). V was cut by 8 bases and J by 12 bases, with 20 bases left in between. The V gene's germline CDR1 is LGHDT and CDR2 YNNKEL (reference sequence). The length of the CDR3 is 13 residues. Here the CDR3 reads CASGDGGPRGQFF. DNA for the CDR3: TGTGCCAGCGGTGATGGTGGCCCTAGGGGGCAGTTCTTC.

This chain joins TRBV10-1 and TRBJ2-5, with 8 bases identical to TRBD2. The CDR3 is 15 residues long. V lost 1 base, J lost 3 bases, and 4 bases stayed unmatched. Germline loops: CDR1 WNHNN, CDR2 SYGVQD (reference sequence). The CDR3 bases are TGCGCCAGCAGTGAGTATAGCGGGGCAGAAGAGACCCAGTACTTC. Translation gives CASSEYSGAEETQYF.

This chain connects TRBV28 to TRBJ1-3; the match to TRBD1 covers 12 bases. Germline V gene data show CDR1 as MDHEN and CDR2 as SYDVKM. The trim removed 6 bases at V and 4 bases at J, leaving 7 bases unmatched. There are 16 residues in the CDR3. CDR3 amino acids: CASSRSGTGGGNTIYF. CDR3 coding DNA: TGTGCCAGCAGCCGATCCGGGACAGGGGGCGGAAACACCATATATTTT.

The chain joins TRBV2 to TRBJ1-1; no clear D. CDR3 length: 13 residues. Germline lookup yields CDR1 SNHLY and CDR2 FYNNEI. Trimming pared 7 bases from V and 2 bases from J, leaving 11 bases between. CDR3 nucleotides: TGTGCCAGCATGATACAGACCAACACTGAAGCTTTCTTT. It is translated as CASMIQTNTEAFF.

The genes are TRBV4-2 and TRBJ2-1, with TRBD2 matching over 11 bases. Losses at the gene ends were 1 base for V and 5 bases for J; bases not matched to a gene: 7. The CDR3 spans 17 residues. Germline V CDR1 and CDR2: LGHNA, YNFKEQ. The chain's CDR3 is CASSQAVGLAANNEQFF. The CDR3, as DNA: TGTGCCAGCAGCCAAGCTGTGGGACTAGCGGCAAACAATGAGCAGTTCTTC.

V and J are TRBV15 and TRBJ1-2; D uncertain. The V end was cut by 0 bases, the J end by 8 bases, with 7 bases between. CDR3 length: 12 amino acids. Germline lookup yields CDR1 LNHNV and CDR2 YYDKDF (reference sequence). The CDR3 DNA is TGTGCCACCAGCAGAGACGGGAGGGGCTACACCTTC. Translated: CATSRDGRGYTF.

This clone was detected only a few times. The J gene is TRBJ2-7, the V gene TRBV30; D is perhaps TRBD2 (5 bases). The CDR3 has 12 residues. Per germline, CDR1 GTSNPN and CDR2 SVGIG (reference sequence). Trimming took off 0 bases at V and 3 bases at J, with 6 bases between the two ends. CDR3: CAWSVLDYEQYF. The CDR3 DNA follows: TGTGCCTGGAGTGTACTAGACTACGAGCAGTACTTC.

This chain joins TRBV28 and TRBJ2-1; 7 nucleotides agree with TRBD2. Germline values: CDR1 MDHEN, CDR2 SYDVKM. The CDR3 has 15 amino acids. Trimming cost V 8 bases and J 4 bases; bases outside gene matches: 11. The CDR3 loop reads CASALSGTMYNEQFF. The CDR3 DNA reads as TGTGCCAGCGCCCTTTCCGGGACTATGTACAATGAGCAGTTCTTC.

The J gene is TRBJ2-1, the V gene TRBV6-6; weak D call: TRBD1 (6 bases). CDR1 MNHNY and CDR2 SVGAGI come from the germline V gene (reference sequence). This CDR3 comprises 16 residues. V was shortened by 6 bases and J by 0 bases, with 15 bases between the two germline ends. CDR3 region: CASSRSRDNSYNEQFF. The CDR3 DNA follows: TGTGCCAGCAGCCGATCCCGGGACAACTCCTACAATGAGCAGTTCTTC.

The V and J genes are TRBV5-4 and TRBJ2-2; TRBD1 matches at 10 bases. V trimming: 6 bases; J trimming: 4 bases; junction bases outside the gene matches: 12. The CDR3 is made up of 17 amino acids. CDR1 is SGHNT and CDR2 is YYREEE in the germline V gene (reference sequence). Here the CDR3 reads CASNRGQGGSSTGELFF. CDR3 coding DNA: TGTGCCAGCAACCGAGGACAGGGGGGTTCTAGCACCGGGGAGCTGTTTTTT.

V is TRBV11-3 and J is TRBJ2-1, with a tentative D call TRBD1 (5 bases). Looked up from germline, CDR1 is SGHNT and CDR2 is YENEEA. Trimming shortened V by 2 bases and J by 10 bases, and 12 bases separated the two germline ends. The CDR3 runs 13 residues. CDR3 sequence (DNA): TGTGCCAGCAGCTTATTCAGGGCTGGGGAGCAGTTCTTC. It codes for CASSLFRAGEQFF.

The chain is built from TRBV7-3 and TRBJ2-3, with 9 bases lining up with TRBD2. The CDR3 contains 15 residues. The trim removed 5 bases at V and 4 bases at J, leaving 7 bases unmatched. The germline CDR1 and CDR2 sequences are SGHTA and FQGTGA. The CDR3 sequence: CASSPDSGSADTQYF. The CDR3 region has the DNA TGTGCCAGCAGCCCCGATAGCGGGAGCGCAGATACGCAGTATTTT. Full variable domain (outside the CDR3, taken from reference TRBV7-3 and TRBJ2-3): GAGVSQTPSNKVTEKGKYVELRCDPISGHTALYWYRQSLGQGPEFLIYFQGTGAADDSGLPNDRFFAVRPEGSVSTLKIQRTERGDSAVYLCASSPDSGSADTQYFGPGTRLTVL.